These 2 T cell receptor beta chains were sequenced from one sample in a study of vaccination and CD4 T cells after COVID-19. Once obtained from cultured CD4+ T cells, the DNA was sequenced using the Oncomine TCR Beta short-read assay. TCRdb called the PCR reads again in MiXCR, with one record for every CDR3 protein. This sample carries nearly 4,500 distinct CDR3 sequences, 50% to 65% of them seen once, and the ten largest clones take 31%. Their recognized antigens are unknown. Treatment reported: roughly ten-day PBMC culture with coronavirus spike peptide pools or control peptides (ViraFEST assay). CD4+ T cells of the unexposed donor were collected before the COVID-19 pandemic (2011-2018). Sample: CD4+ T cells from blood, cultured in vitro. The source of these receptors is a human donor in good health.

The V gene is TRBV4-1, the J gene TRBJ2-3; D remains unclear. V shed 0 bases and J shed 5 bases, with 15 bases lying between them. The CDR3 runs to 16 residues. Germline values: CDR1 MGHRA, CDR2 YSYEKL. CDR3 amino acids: CASSQDPSGALDTQYF. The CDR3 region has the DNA TGCGCCAGCAGCCAAGATCCTTCCGGAGCGCTAGATACGCAGTATTTT.

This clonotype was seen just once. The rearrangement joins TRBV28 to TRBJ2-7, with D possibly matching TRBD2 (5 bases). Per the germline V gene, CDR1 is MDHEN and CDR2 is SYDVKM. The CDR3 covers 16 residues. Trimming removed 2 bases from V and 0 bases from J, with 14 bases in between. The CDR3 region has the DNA TGTGCCAGCAGTTTAACCGGGATTCTCGCCTCCTACGAGCAGTACTTC. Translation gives CASSLTGILASYEQYF. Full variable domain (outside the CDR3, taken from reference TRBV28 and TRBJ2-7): DVKVTQSSRYLVKRTGEKVFLECVQDMDHENMFWYRQDPGLGLRLIYFSYDVKMKEKGDIPEGYSVSREKKERFSLILESASTNQTSMYLCASSLTGILASYEQYFGPGTRLTVT.